The entry below gives a single T cell receptor (beta chain) sequence along with its context. Assay: immunoSEQ multiplex PCR; the TCRdb copy retains only in-frame clones and omits some. Among under 150,000 clones listed, around 88% were seen once. This specimen belongs to a study of cytomegalovirus exposure and HLA in healthy donors. From germline, CDR1 is MNHEY and CDR2 SMNVEV (reference sequence). Trimming removed 5 bases from V and 4 bases from J; junction bases left unmatched: 9. This CDR3 is built from 15 residues. The source is a woman between 18 and 29 years old in good health and CMV-seropositive. Sequenced sample: PBMCs. The chain is built from TRBV27 and TRBJ1-2; TRBD1 matches at 8 bases. The CDR3 nucleotides read TGTGCCAGCAGTCGTACAAACAGGGGGATCTATGGCTACACCTTC. This sequence encodes CASSRTNRGIYGYTF.